This T cell receptor beta chain was sequenced during a study of CD8 T cells in ankylosing spondylitis. Whole-study findings and limits: One TCR beta motif, made up of under ten highly homologous variants, appeared characteristic of ankylosing spondylitis blood. Disease-linked clones proved CD8+ and comparatively uncommon in peripheral blood.

TCRdb processed the 5' RACE reads anew with MiXCR; each CDR3 protein has one entry. Of approximately 540,000 distinct CDR3 sequences listed, over 9.5% are singletons. This clonotype showed up just a few times. Antigen: not known. Germline loops: CDR1 MNHNS, CDR2 SASEGT. Deletions cut 2 bases from V and 10 bases from J, with 13 bases between. The CDR3 is 13 residues long. This receptor was identified in a male donor with ankylosing spondylitis. Sequences were obtained from blood, either unsorted or a sorted T cell fraction (not recorded which). The gene calls are TRBV6-1 and TRBJ2-3; D might be TRBD2 (5 bases). CDR3 sequence (DNA): TGTGCCAGCAGTGAAATTAGAGGGAGTTCGCAGTATTTT. Its protein product is CASSEIRGSSQYF.